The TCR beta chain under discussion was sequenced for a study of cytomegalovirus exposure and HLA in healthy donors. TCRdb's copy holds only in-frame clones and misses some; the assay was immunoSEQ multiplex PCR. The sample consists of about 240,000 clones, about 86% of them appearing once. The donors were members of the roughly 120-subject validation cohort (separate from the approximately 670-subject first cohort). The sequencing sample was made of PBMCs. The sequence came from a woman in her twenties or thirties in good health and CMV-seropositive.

This CDR3 reads CASSLVVSGYTF. DNA for the CDR3: TGTGCCAGCAGCTTAGTTGTAAGCGGCTACACCTTC. The chain recombines TRBV11-3 with TRBJ1-2; D uncertain. The CDR3 consists of 12 residues. Trimming removed 1 base from V and 8 bases from J, with 8 bases in between. CDR1 is SGHNT, CDR2 YENEEA, per germline.